This T cell receptor beta chain comes out of a study of blood T cell repertoires in COVID-19 (dated by TCRdb to between 2020 and 2021). For the wider study: Samples covering the acute and convalescent phases of COVID-19 were provided by collaborators in the United States, Italy and Spain. The repertoires were released in a freely available public database meant as a resource for research on the immune response to SARS-CoV-2. Samples were obtained from the ongoing ImmuneRACE study (first 160 participants) and from over 1,000 subjects provided by 6 global collaborators. Deeply sampled blood TCRbeta repertoires from subjects exposed to, actively infected with, or recovered from COVID-19 were included in the dataset. Nearly every sample came with metadata listing a de-identified subject ID, COVID-19 status, age in years and sex. The material from the prospective study consisted of cDNA or gDNA derived from T cells, B-cell-depleted T cells, or PBMCs. HLA class I and class II types, where available, came from metadata supplied by the sample provider rather than from assay-based typing. Here is what the overall study found, with its caveats: Clinical and demographic metadata were provided uncurated, with the amount varying by source and participant.

Turning to this clone: Its recognized antigen is unknown. No much larger clone exists at a distance of one base, and base qualities are not known.

TCRbeta CDR3 regions were amplified from genomic DNA using the immunoSEQ Assay, a bias-controlled multiplex PCR. The study's own analysis went as follows. The number of nucleated cells in each sample was estimated from the amplification of reference gene primers within the assay. To quantify the absolute abundance of each unique TCRbeta CDR3 rearrangement, sequence reads were collapsed and filtered. For each sample, productive Simpson clonality was calculated by taking the square root of Simpson's diversity index across productive rearrangements. What TCRdb holds here is the immuneACCESS table cut down to in-frame rearrangements. Part of the clones is not present; checked against another copy, under half of the missing clones reflect an unresolved V gene, and the others are unexplained. The V and J calls and clone size come from that table; D and trimming were worked out from the DNA. Here the sample has some 340,000 clones; approximately 91% occur a single time. The ten largest clones capture about 4.2% of the sample.

In the prospective study, participants were about 18 to 89 years old, resided in under 30 geographic areas of the United States, and were enrolled through a virtual design. In the prospective study, cohorts were assigned on the basis of participant-reported clinical history obtained from a screening survey and a study questionnaire. Exposed participants were defined as having been in contact with someone with a PCR-confirmed or clinician-diagnosed COVID-19 case within 2 weeks of study entry. In the prospective study, whole blood, serum and a nasopharyngeal or oropharyngeal swab were collected from each participant by mobile phlebotomists. Prospective study participants could optionally give additional blood draws and questionnaires over an approximately 2-month period. Prospective study blood samples were shipped either frozen or at room temperature before DNA extraction. V is clipped by 7 bases and J by 5 bases, and the sequence between their germline boundaries is 20 bases long. CDR1 and CDR2 (SEHNR, FQNEAQ) derive from the germline V gene (reference sequence). The CDR3 spans 15 residues, from the cysteine through the phenylalanine. Only the CDR3 region is kept as DNA, spanning 45 bases read in frame from base 1.

This receptor was taken from a woman aged 25 to 39 who had been exposed to COVID-19. Sequencing used PBMCs or T cells enriched from blood (not recorded which). The rearranged chain carries TRBV7-9 and TRBJ1-1; TRBD1 is possibly the D segment (5 matching bases). The nucleotide sequence reads TGTGCCAGCAAGAGCTCGGAGGGGCGCGATACTGAAGCTTTCTTT. It specifies CASKSSEGRDTEAFF.